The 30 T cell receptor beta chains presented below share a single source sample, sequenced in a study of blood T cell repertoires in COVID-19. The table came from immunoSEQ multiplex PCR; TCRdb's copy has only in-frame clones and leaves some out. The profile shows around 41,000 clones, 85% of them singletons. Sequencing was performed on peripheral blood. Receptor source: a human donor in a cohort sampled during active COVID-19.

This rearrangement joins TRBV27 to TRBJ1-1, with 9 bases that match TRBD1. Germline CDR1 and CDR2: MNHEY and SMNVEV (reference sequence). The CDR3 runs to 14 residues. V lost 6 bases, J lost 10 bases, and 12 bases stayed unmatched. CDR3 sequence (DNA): TGTGCCAGCAGCCAAAAGGAGGACAGGGGTAGAGCTTTCTTT. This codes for CASSQKEDRGRAFF.

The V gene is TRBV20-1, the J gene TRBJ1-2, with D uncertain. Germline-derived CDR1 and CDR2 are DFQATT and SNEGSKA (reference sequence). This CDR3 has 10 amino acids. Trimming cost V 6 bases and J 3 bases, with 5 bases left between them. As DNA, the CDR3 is TGCAGTGCCCAGGACTATGGCTACACCTTC. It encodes CSAQDYGYTF.

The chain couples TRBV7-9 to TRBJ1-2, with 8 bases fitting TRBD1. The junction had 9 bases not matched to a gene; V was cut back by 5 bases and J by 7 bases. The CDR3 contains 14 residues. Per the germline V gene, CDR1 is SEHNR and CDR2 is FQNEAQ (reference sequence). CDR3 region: CASSPSQGVGGYTF. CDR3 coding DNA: TGTGCCAGCAGCCCATCACAGGGGGTGGGTGGCTACACCTTC.

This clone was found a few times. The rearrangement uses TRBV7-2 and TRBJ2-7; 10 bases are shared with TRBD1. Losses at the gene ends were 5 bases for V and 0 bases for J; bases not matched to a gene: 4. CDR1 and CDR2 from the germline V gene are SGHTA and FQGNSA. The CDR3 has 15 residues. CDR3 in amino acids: CASSPRDRGSYEQYF. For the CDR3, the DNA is TGTGCCAGCAGCCCCCGGGACAGGGGCTCCTACGAGCAGTACTTC.

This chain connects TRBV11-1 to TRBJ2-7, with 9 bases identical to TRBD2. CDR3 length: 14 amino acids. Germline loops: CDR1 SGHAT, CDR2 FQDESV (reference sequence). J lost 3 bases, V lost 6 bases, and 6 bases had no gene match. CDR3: CASRNSGGRYEQYF. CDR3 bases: TGTGCCAGCAGAAATAGCGGGGGTCGCTACGAGCAGTACTTC.

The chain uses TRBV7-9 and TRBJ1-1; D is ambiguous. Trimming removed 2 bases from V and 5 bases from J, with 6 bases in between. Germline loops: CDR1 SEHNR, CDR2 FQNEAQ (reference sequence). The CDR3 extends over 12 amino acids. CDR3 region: CASSLLETEAFF. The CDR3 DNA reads TGTGCCAGCAGCTTATTGGAGACTGAAGCTTTCTTT.

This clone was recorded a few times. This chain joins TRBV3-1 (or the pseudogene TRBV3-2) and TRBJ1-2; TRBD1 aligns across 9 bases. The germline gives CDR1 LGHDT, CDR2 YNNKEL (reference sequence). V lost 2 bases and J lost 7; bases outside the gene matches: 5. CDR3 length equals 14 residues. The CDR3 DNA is TGTGCCAGCAGCCAATTTGGGACAGGGTTTGGCTACACCTTC. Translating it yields CASSQFGTGFGYTF.

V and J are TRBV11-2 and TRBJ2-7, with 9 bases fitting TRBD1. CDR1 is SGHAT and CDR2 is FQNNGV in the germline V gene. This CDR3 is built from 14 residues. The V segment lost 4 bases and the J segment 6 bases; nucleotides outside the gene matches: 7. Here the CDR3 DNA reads TGTGCCAGCAGCTATTGGGGGACAGGGACCGAGCAGTACTTC. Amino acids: CASSYWGTGTEQYF.

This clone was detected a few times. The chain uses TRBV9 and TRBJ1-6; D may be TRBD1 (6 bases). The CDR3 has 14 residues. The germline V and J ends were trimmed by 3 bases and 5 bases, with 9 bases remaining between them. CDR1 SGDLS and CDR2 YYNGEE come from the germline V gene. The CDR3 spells CASSEGVNNSPLHF. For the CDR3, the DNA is TGTGCCAGCAGCGAGGGGGTGAATAATTCACCCCTCCACTTT.

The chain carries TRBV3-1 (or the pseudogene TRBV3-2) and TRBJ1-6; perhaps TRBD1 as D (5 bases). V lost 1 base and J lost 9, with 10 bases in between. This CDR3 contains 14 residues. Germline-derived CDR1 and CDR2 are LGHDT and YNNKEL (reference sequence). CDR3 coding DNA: TGTGCCAGCAGCCAAGTGCAGGGAATTTCACCCCTCCACTTT. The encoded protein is CASSQVQGISPLHF.

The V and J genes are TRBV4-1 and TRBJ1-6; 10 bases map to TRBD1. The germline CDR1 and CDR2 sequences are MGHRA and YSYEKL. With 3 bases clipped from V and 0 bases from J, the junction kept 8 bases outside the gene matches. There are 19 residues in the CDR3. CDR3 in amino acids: CASSHNPGQGSSYNSPLHF. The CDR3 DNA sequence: TGCGCCAGCAGCCATAACCCGGGACAGGGGAGCTCCTATAATTCACCCCTCCACTTT.

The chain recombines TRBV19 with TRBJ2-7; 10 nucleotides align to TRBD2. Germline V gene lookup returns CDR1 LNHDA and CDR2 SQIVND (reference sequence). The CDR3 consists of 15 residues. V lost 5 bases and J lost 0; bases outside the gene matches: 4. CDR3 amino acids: CASSPSGGHSYEQYF. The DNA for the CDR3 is TGTGCCAGTAGTCCTAGCGGGGGACACTCCTACGAGCAGTACTTC. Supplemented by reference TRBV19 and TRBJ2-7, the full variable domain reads DGGITQSPKYLFRKEGQNVTLSCEQNLNHDAMYWYRQDPGQGLRLIYYSQIVNDFQKGDIAEGYSVSREKKESFPLTVTSAQKNPTAFYLCASSPSGGHSYEQYFGPGTRLTVT.

The CDR3 coding sequence is TGCGCCAGCAGCTTGGGCGGAGAAAACATTCAGTACTTC. Residues: CASSLGGENIQYF. This chain uses TRBV5-1 with TRBJ2-4; no clear D gene. V was clipped by 0 bases and J by 5 bases, with 6 bases between them. Germline-derived CDR1 and CDR2 are SGHRS and YFSETQ. The CDR3 is 13 residues long.

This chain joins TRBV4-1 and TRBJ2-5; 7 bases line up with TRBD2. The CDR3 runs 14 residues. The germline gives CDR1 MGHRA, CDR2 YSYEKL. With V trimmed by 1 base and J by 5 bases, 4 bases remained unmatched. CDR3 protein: CASSQAGGWETQYF. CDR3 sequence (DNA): TGCGCCAGCAGCCAAGCGGGGGGTTGGGAGACCCAGTACTTC.

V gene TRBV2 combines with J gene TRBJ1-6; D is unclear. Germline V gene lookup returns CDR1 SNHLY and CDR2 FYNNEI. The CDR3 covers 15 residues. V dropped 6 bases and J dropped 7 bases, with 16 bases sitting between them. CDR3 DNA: TGTGCCAGCAGCGTAGACTCGGTACGGAATTCACCCCTCCACTTT. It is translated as CASSVDSVRNSPLHF.

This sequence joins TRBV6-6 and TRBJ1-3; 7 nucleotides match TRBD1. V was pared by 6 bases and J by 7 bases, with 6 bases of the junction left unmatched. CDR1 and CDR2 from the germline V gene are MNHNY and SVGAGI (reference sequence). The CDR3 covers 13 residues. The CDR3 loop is CASRTGIENTIYF. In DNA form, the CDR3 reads TGTGCCAGCAGGACAGGGATCGAGAACACCATATATTTT.

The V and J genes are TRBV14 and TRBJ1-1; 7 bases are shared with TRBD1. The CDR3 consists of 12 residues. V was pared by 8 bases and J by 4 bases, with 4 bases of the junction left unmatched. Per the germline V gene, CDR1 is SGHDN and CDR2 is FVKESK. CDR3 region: CASRQGGTEAFF. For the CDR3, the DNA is TGTGCCAGCCGACAGGGCGGCACTGAAGCTTTCTTT.

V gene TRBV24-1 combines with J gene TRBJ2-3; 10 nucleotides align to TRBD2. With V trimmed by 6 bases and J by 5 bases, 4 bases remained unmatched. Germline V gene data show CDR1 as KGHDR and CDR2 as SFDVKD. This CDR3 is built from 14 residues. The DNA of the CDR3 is TGTGCCACCAGTACTAGCGGGGTTAAAGATACGCAGTATTTT. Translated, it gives CATSTSGVKDTQYF.

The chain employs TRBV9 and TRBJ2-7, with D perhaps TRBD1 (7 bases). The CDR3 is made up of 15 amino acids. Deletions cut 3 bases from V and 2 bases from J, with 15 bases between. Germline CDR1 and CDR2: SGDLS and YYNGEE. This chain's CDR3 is CASSAGGWDPYEQYF. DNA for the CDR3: TGTGCCAGCAGCGCAGGGGGGTGGGACCCCTACGAGCAGTACTTC.

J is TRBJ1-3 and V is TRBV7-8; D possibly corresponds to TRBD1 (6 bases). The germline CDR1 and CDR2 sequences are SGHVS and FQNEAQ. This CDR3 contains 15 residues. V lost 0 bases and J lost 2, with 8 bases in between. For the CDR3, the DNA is TGTGCCAGCAGCTTAGCAGGGGGGGCTGGAAACACCATATATTTT. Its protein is CASSLAGGAGNTIYF.

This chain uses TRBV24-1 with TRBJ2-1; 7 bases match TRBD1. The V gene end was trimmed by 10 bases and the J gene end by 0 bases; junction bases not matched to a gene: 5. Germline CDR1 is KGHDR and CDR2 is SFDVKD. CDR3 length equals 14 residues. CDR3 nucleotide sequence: TGTGCCACAGCCCGGGACAGCTCCTACAATGAGCAGTTCTTC. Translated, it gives CATARDSSYNEQFF.

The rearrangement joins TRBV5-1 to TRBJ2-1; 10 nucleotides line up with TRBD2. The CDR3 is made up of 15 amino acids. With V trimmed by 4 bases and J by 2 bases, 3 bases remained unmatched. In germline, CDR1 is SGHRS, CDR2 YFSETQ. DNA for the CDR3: TGCGCCAGCAGCCCCAGCGGGGGGGCCTACAATGAGCAGTTCTTC. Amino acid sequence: CASSPSGGAYNEQFF.

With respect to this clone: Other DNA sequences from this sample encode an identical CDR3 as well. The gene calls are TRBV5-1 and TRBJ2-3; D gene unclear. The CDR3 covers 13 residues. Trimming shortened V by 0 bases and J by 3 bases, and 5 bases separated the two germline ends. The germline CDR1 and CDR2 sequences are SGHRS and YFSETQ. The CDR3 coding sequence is TGCGCCAGCAGCTTGGCCGGGACAGATACGCAGTATTTT. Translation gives CASSLAGTDTQYF.

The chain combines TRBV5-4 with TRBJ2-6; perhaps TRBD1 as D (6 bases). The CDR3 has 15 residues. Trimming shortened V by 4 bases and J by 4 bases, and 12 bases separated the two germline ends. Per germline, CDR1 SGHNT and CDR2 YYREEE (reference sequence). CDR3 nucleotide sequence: TGTGCCAGCAGCACCTACAGGGTGGGGGCCAACGTCCTGACTTTC. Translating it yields CASSTYRVGANVLTF.

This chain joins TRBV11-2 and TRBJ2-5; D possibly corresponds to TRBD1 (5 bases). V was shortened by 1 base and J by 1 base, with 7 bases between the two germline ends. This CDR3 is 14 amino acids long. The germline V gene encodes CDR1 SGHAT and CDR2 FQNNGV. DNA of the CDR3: TGTGCCAGCAGCTTAGTCCAGGGCCAAGAGACCCAGTACTTC. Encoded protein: CASSLVQGQETQYF.

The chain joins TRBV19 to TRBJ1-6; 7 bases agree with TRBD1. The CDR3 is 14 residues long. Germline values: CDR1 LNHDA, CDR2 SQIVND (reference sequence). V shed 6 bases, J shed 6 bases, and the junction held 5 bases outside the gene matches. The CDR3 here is CASRTGQGNSPLHF. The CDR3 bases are TGTGCCAGTAGGACAGGGCAGGGTAATTCACCCCTCCACTTT.

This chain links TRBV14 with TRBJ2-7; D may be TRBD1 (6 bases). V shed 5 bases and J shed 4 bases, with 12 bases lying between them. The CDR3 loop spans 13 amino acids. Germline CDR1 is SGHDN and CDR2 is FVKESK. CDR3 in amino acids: CASSYKTGYEQYF. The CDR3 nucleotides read TGTGCCAGCAGCTATAAGACAGGTTACGAGCAGTACTTC.

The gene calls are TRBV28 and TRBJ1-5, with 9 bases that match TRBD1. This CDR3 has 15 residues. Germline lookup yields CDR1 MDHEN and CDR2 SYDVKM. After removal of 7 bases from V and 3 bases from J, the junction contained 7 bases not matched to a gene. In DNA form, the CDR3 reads TGTGCCAGCAATAATGGGGACAGGGACAATCAGCCCCAGCATTTT. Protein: CASNNGDRDNQPQHF.

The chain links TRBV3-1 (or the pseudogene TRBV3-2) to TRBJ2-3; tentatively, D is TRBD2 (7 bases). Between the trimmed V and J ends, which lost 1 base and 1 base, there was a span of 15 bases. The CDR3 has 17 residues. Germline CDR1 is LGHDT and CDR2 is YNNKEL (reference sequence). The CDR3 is CASSQGWGGGRTDTQYF. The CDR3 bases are TGTGCCAGCAGCCAAGGTTGGGGCGGGGGCCGCACAGATACGCAGTATTTT.

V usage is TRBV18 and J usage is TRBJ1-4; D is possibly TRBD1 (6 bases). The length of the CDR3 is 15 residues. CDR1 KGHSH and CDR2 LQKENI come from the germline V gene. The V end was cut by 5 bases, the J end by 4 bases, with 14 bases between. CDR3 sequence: CASSENTGINEKLFF. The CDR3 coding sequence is TGTGCCAGCTCAGAAAACACAGGGATTAATGAAAAACTGTTTTTT.